Below are 15 T cell receptor beta chains sequenced from a single sample in a study of T cells after yellow fever vaccination. TCRdb analysed the 5' RACE reads with MiXCR anew, one entry per CDR3 protein. The sample has over 300,000 distinct CDR3 sequences, over 4% seen once. Material: PBMCs, obtained 5 days after the yellow fever booster vaccination. Every receptor here comes from a man aged 18 to 29 who received the YFV17D yellow fever vaccine.

The V call is TRBV5-4, the J call TRBJ1-2, with D tentatively TRBD1 (6 bases). The CDR3 has 13 amino acids. Germline values: CDR1 SGHNT, CDR2 YYREEE (reference sequence). V gave up 6 bases and J gave up 6 bases, with 15 bases separating them. The CDR3 region has the DNA TGTGCCAGCACCGTTACAGGGAAACATGGCTACACCTTC. It yields the protein CASTVTGKHGYTF.

DNA for the CDR3: TGTGCCAGCAGCACCAGACTAGCGGGGGGCCGGGAGACCCAGTACTTC. Encoded protein: CASSTRLAGGRETQYF. The rearrangement joins TRBV7-8 to TRBJ2-5; 13 nucleotides match TRBD2. Per the germline V gene, CDR1 is SGHVS and CDR2 is FQNEAQ. This CDR3 comprises 16 residues. The V gene end was trimmed by 5 bases and the J gene end by 5 bases; junction bases not matched to a gene: 8. Full variable domain (rest looked up from reference TRBV7-8 and TRBJ2-5): GAGVSQSPRYKVAKRGQDVALRCDPISGHVSLFWYQQALGQGPEFLTYFQNEAQLDKSGLPSDRFFAERPEGSVSTLKIQRTQQEDSAVYLCASSTRLAGGRETQYFGPGTRLLVL.

This clonotype was observed a few times. The gene calls are TRBV4-1 and TRBJ1-6; D is unresolved. Germline lookup yields CDR1 MGHRA and CDR2 YSYEKL. Between the trimmed V and J ends, which lost 3 bases and 0 bases, there was a span of 15 bases. This CDR3 is 18 amino acids long. The CDR3 here is CASSHLGSLSSYNSPLHF. CDR3 DNA: TGCGCCAGCAGCCATCTGGGGAGCCTGAGCTCCTATAATTCACCCCTCCACTTT.

This clonotype was detected ten times or more. This chain connects TRBV20-1 to TRBJ2-5; D is possibly TRBD2 (5 bases). This CDR3 is 16 amino acids long. Between the trimmed V and J ends, which lost 5 bases and 4 bases, there was a span of 23 bases. Germline CDR1 and CDR2: DFQATT and SNEGSKA (reference sequence). The CDR3 DNA reads TGCAGTGCTCAGGTGGAGGACGGCGGTATCCTAGAGACCCAGTACTTC. It translates to CSAQVEDGGILETQYF.

This clonotype appeared many times. The chain combines TRBV12-3 or TRBV12-4 with TRBJ2-3; D ambiguous. The V gene lost 3 bases and the J gene lost 4 bases, with 8 bases spanning the gap. This CDR3 contains 13 residues. This chain's CDR3 is CASSFLEADTQYF. In DNA form, the CDR3 reads TGTGCCAGCAGTTTCCTCGAGGCAGATACGCAGTATTTT.

This clonotype turned up a few times. This chain joins TRBV20-1 and TRBJ1-2; no reliable D call. Trimming shortened V by 1 base and J by 4 bases, and 13 bases separated the two germline ends. This CDR3 spans 14 amino acids. Germline loops: CDR1 DFQATT, CDR2 SNEGSKA (reference sequence). The CDR3 spells CSARGCAACYGYTF. The CDR3 DNA sequence: TGCAGTGCTAGAGGATGCGCAGCCTGCTATGGCTACACCTTC.

This clonotype was seen repeatedly, ten times or more. This sequence joins TRBV11-2 and TRBJ1-2; 11 nucleotides agree with TRBD1. V dropped 5 bases and J dropped 8; count of bases not matched to a gene: 25. CDR3 size: 20 residues. Germline V lookup: CDR1 SGHAT, CDR2 FQNNGV. The CDR3 here is CASSAIKSGTGGYRSGGYTF. The CDR3 DNA reads TGTGCCAGCAGCGCCATCAAATCCGGGACAGGGGGATACCGAAGCGGCGGCTACACCTTC.

This clonotype was observed many times. Written as DNA, the CDR3 is TGTGCCAGCAGCTCGGCCGACAGTGACAACTATGGCTACACCTTC. It translates to CASSSADSDNYGYTF. J is TRBJ1-2 and V is TRBV11-2; perhaps TRBD1 as D (5 bases). This CDR3 has 15 amino acids. Germline-derived CDR1 and CDR2 are SGHAT and FQNNGV. Deletions cut 4 bases from V and 2 bases from J, with 14 bases between.

This clonotype was counted ten times or more. The gene calls are TRBV10-2 and TRBJ1-3; the D is unclear. The germline gives CDR1 WSHSY, CDR2 SAAADI. The CDR3 length is 13 residues. Trimming pared 4 bases from V and 0 bases from J, leaving 4 bases between. The CDR3: CASSVSSGNTIYF. CDR3 nucleotide sequence: TGCGCCAGCAGTGTGAGCTCTGGAAACACCATATATTTT.

This clonotype has at least ten counts. The V and J genes are TRBV20-1 and TRBJ1-1, with D maybe TRBD1 (5 bases). Germline V gene data show CDR1 as DFQATT and CDR2 as SNEGSKA (reference sequence). This CDR3 is 14 amino acids long. Trimming removed 6 bases at V and 1 base at J, with 15 bases between. CDR3 sequence reads: CSAPRRGRNTEAFF. The CDR3 DNA reads as TGCAGTGCCCCCCGGAGGGGCAGGAACACTGAAGCTTTCTTT.

Ten or more counts support this clonotype. V is TRBV7-2 and J is TRBJ2-7; D is undetermined. The CDR3 totals 14 residues. CDR1 and CDR2 from the germline V gene are SGHTA and FQGNSA. Written as DNA, the CDR3 is TGTGCCAGCAGCTTATCAGGTGGCTCCCACGAGCAGTACGTC. It yields the protein CASSLSGGSHEQYV.

This clonotype was counted between two and nine times. The chain carries TRBV27 and TRBJ1-1; D not resolved. The V end was cut by 2 bases, the J end by 0 bases, with 7 bases between. The length of the CDR3 is 14 residues. CDR1 MNHEY and CDR2 SMNVEV come from the germline V gene (reference sequence). CDR3 coding DNA: TGTGCCAGCAGTTTAGAGGGCGTGAACACTGAAGCTTTCTTT. It translates to CASSLEGVNTEAFF.

This clonotype was counted between two and nine times. The CDR3 nucleotides are TGCGCCAGCAGCCTGACGGAGACAGGGGGGGGTGAAGCTTTCTTT. This sequence encodes CASSLTETGGGEAFF. The rearrangement joins TRBV4-1 to TRBJ1-1; 9 positions agree with TRBD1. The CDR3 spans 15 residues. The V and J ends lost 4 bases and 7 bases, in that order; junction bases with no gene match: 10. Germline V gives CDR1 MGHRA, CDR2 YSYEKL.

This clonotype has ten or more counts. This rearrangement joins TRBV12-3 or TRBV12-4 to TRBJ2-7; unclear D gene. The CDR3 has 13 residues. The V end was cut by 6 bases, the J end by 2 bases, with 11 bases between. In nucleotides, the CDR3 is TGTGCCAGCAGCCTACGGGCCACCTACGAGCAGTACTTC. It encodes CASSLRATYEQYF.

This clonotype was counted ten times or more. This sequence joins TRBV5-1 and TRBJ2-3; 9 nucleotides agree with TRBD2. This CDR3 has 17 residues. Germline-derived CDR1 and CDR2 are SGHRS and YFSETQ. The J segment lost 0 bases and the V segment lost 4 bases, leaving 9 bases of the junction unmatched. CDR3 protein: CASSVKAGGLSTDTQYF. The DNA of the CDR3 is TGCGCCAGCAGCGTGAAAGCGGGGGGCCTTAGCACAGATACGCAGTATTTT.